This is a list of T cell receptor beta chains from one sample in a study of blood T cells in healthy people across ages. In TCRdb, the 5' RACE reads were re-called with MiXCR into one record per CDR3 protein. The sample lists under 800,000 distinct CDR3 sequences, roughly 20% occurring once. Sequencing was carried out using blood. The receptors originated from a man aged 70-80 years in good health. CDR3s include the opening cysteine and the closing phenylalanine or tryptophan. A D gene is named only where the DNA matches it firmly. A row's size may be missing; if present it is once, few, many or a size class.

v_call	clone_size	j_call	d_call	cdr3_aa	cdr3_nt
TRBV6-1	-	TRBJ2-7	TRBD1	CASSDRGFYEQYF	TGTGCCAGCTCTGACAGGGGGTTCTACGAGCAGTACTTC
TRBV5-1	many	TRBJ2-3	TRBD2	CASSFRGTSGNTDTQYF	TGCGCCAGCAGCTTTCGTGGGACTAGCGGAAACACAGATACGCAGTATTTT
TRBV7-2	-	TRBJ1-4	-	CASSPSATNEKLFF	TGTGCCAGCAGCCCCTCTGCAACTAATGAAAAACTGTTTTTT
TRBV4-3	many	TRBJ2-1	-	CASSQDRGTYNEQFF	TGCGCCAGCAGCCAAGATCGAGGAACTTACAATGAGCAGTTCTTC
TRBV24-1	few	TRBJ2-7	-	CATSDSQGAYEQYF	TGTGCCACCAGTGATTCCCAGGGAGCCTACGAGCAGTACTTC
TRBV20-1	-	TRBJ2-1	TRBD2	CSVSGGSYNEQFF	TGCAGTGTGTCGGGGGGATCCTACAATGAGCAGTTCTTC
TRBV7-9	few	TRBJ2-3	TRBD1	CASSPWTGGIGDTQYF	TGTGCCAGCAGCCCCTGGACAGGGGGTATTGGAGATACGCAGTATTTT
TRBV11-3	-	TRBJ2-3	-	CASSGEASDTQYF	TGTGCCAGCAGCGGGGAGGCCTCAGATACGCAGTATTTT
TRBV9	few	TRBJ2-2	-	CASSGGQTGELFF	TGTGCCAGCAGCGGCGGCCAAACCGGGGAGCTGTTTTTT
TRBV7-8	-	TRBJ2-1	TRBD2	CASRPRALAGGAPNNEQFF	TGTGCCAGCAGACCTAGGGCGCTAGCGGGGGGGGCCCCCAACAATGAGCAGTTCTTC
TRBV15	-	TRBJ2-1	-	CATSSRHARQFNEQFF	TGTGCCACCAGCAGTAGGCACGCCCGGCAGTTCAATGAGCAGTTCTTC
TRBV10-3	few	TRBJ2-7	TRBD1	CAATGGEYEQYF	TGTGCCGCGACAGGGGGTGAATACGAGCAGTACTTC
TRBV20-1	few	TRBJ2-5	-	CSAREPNNETQYF	TGCAGTGCTAGAGAGCCAAATAACGAGACCCAGTACTTC
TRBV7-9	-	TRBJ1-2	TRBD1	CASSLQDRANYGYTF	TGTGCCAGCAGCTTACAGGACAGGGCCAACTATGGCTACACCTTC
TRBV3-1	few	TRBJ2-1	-	CASSQDGGRAEQFF	TGTGCCAGCAGCCAAGATGGCGGGCGGGCTGAGCAGTTCTTC
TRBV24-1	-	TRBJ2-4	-	CATSDFDIQYF	TGTGCCACCAGTGATTTTGACATTCAGTACTTC
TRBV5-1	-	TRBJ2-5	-	CASSLPDGAFQETQYF	TGCGCCAGCAGCTTGCCCGACGGGGCTTTTCAAGAGACCCAGTACTTC
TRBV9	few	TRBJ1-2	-	CASSTPTGTYGYTF	TGTGCCAGCAGCACCCCCACAGGGACCTATGGCTACACCTTC
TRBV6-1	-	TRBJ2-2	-	CASRAAGTASTGELFF	TGTGCCAGCAGGGCAGCCGGGACCGCAAGCACCGGGGAGCTGTTTTTT
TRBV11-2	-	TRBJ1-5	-	CASSLVDSPSNQPQHF	TGTGCCAGCAGCTTAGTTGACAGCCCCAGCAATCAGCCCCAGCATTTT
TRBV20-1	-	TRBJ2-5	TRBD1	CSAGLPGQGVSQYF	TGCAGTGCTGGTTTACCGGGACAGGGGGTGTCCCAGTACTTC
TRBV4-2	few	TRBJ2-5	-	CASSQAAGYQETQYF	TGTGCCAGCAGCCAAGCGGCGGGGTACCAAGAGACCCAGTACTTC
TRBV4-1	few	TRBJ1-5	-	CASSQGREGRGTLPQHF	TGCGCCAGCAGCCAGGGTCGAGAGGGCAGGGGAACCCTTCCCCAGCATTTT
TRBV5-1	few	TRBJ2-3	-	CASSQAGDPDTQYF	TGCGCCAGCAGCCAGGCAGGAGACCCAGATACGCAGTATTTT
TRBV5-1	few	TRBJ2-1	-	CASSLAPEVGGNEQFF	TGCGCCAGCAGCTTGGCACCGGAGGTCGGTGGGAATGAGCAGTTCTTC
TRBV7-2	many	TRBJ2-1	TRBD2	CASSLGSGRAPGNEQFF	TGTGCCAGCAGCTTAGGTAGCGGGAGGGCCCCGGGGAATGAGCAGTTCTTC
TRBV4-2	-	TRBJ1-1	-	CASSQSLGGGWAEAFF	TGTGCCAGCAGCCAATCCCTTGGGGGGGGTTGGGCTGAAGCTTTCTTT
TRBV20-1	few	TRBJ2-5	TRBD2	CSARGLGLAMIVQETQYF	TGCAGTGCTAGGGGACTTGGACTAGCAATGATCGTCCAAGAGACCCAGTACTTC
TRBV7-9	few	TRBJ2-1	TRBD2	CASSSSGTSGIREQFF	TGTGCCAGCAGCTCCTCCGGGACTAGCGGGATTAGGGAGCAGTTCTTC
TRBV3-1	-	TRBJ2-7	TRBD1	CASSRTGGRDYEQYF	TGTGCCAGCAGCCGGACAGGGGGACGTGACTACGAGCAGTACTTC
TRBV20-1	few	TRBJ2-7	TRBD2	CSARETSGVEYEQYF	TGCAGTGCTAGAGAGACTAGCGGGGTGGAATACGAGCAGTACTTC
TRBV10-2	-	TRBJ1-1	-	CASREETEAFF	TGCGCCAGCAGAGAGGAGACTGAAGCTTTCTTT
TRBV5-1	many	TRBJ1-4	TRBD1	CASSTRGGTGLRKLFF	TGCGCCAGCAGCACCCGAGGAGGGACAGGTCTGCGAAAACTGTTTTTT
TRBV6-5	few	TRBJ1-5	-	CASSPILRNQPQHF	TGTGCCAGCAGCCCTATTCTACGGAATCAGCCCCAGCATTTT
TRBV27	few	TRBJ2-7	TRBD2	CASSFSATGGTYEQYF	TGTGCCAGCAGTTTTTCGGCGACGGGGGGAACCTACGAGCAGTACTTC
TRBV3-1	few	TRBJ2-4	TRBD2	CASSQEDWGRASKNIQYF	TGTGCCAGCAGCCAAGAGGATTGGGGGAGGGCTTCCAAAAACATTCAGTACTTC
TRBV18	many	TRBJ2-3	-	CASSQASRSTDTQYF	TGTGCCAGCTCACAAGCTAGCAGAAGCACAGATACGCAGTATTTT
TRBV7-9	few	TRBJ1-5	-	CASSLAGGGHHNQPQHF	TGTGCCAGCAGCTTAGCAGGCGGTGGGCATCACAATCAGCCCCAGCATTTT
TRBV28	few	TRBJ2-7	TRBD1	CASSSPGQGDYEQYF	TGTGCCAGCAGTTCACCGGGACAGGGGGACTACGAGCAGTACTTC
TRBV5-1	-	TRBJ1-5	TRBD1	CASSSTGEGQPQHF	TGCGCCAGCAGCTCGACAGGGGAAGGGCAGCCCCAGCATTTT
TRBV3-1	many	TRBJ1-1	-	CASSQVKGTEAFF	TGTGCCAGCAGCCAAGTCAAGGGCACTGAAGCTTTCTTT
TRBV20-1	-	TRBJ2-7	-	CSAYDRLTHEQYF	TGCAGTGCTTACGACAGGTTAACCCACGAGCAGTACTTC
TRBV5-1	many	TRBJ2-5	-	CASSFRSGERTQYF	TGCGCCAGCAGCTTCCGATCTGGGGAGAGGACCCAGTACTTC
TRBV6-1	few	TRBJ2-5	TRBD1	CASREQGAVNQETQYF	TGTGCCAGCAGAGAACAGGGGGCCGTTAACCAAGAGACCCAGTACTTC
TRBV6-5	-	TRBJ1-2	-	CARLSRPRLCYGYTF	TGTGCCAGGCTTTCCCGGCCCCGACTCTGCTATGGCTACACCTTC
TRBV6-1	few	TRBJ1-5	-	CASSEVSRQPQHF	TGTGCCAGCAGTGAAGTTTCTCGTCAGCCCCAGCATTTT
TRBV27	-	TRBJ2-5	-	CASSTRAGETQYF	TGTGCCAGCAGTACCCGGGCCGGGGAGACCCAGTACTTC
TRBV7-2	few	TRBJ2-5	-	CASTASRGRETQYF	TGTGCCAGCACCGCGTCGCGGGGCAGAGAGACCCAGTACTTC
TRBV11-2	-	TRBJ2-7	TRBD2	CASSLTSGSPLTYEQYF	TGTGCCAGCAGCTTGACTAGCGGGTCCCCTCTTACCTACGAGCAGTACTTC
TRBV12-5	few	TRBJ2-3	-	CASGLVRLATQYF	TGTGCTAGTGGTTTGGTAAGGTTAGCGACGCAGTATTTT
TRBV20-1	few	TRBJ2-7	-	CSASGLLCKQYF	TGCAGTGCTAGCGGACTTCTCTGCAAGCAGTACTTC
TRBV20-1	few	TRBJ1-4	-	CSVKLLNEKLFF	TGCAGTGTTAAACTCCTTAATGAAAAACTGTTTTTT
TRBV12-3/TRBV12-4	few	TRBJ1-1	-	CASSFAGGKTEAFF	TGTGCCAGCAGTTTCGCGGGGGGGAAAACTGAAGCTTTCTTT
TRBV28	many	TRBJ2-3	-	CASSLRQGRTDTQYF	TGTGCCAGCAGTTTGAGGCAGGGAAGGACAGATACGCAGTATTTT
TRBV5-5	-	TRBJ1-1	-	CASSLIPGSNTEAFF	TGTGCCAGCAGCTTGATTCCGGGATCGAACACTGAAGCTTTCTTT